Presented here are 21 T cell receptor beta chains from one specimen sequenced in a study of blood T cells in healthy people across ages (dated by TCRdb to between 2014 and 2017). The library was produced with 5' RACE. TCRdb shows the sequencer as Illumina HiSeq 2500. A second roughly 6 to 11 cycle PCR used a sample-barcoded 5' primer and a J-beta primer mix. TCRdb reprocessing: public reads trimmed at Q25 with fastp, clones called with MiXCR, in-frame beta chains kept. Duplicate CDR3 protein sequences are folded into a single record with the most common DNA and genes. This sample comprises 700,000 to 800,000 distinct CDR3 sequences, around 40% of them detected only once. More than 20% of the sample is taken by the ten largest. Input material: blood. The receptors originated from an older woman in good health.

This clonotype was seen a handful of times. The chain links TRBV2 to TRBJ2-7; 9 bases are shared with TRBD2. The CDR3 extends over 15 amino acids. V dropped 5 bases and J dropped 0; count of bases not matched to a gene: 5. Germline CDR1 is SNHLY and CDR2 is FYNNEI. CDR3 amino acids: CASSPSGKSSYEQYF. In DNA, the CDR3 is TGTGCCAGCAGTCCTAGCGGGAAGAGCTCCTACGAGCAGTACTTC.

About this clonotype itself: The junction shows a germline mismatch at one end, possibly a read error. The chain employs TRBV18 and TRBJ2-2, with 7 bases matching TRBD1. Germline CDR1 KGHSH, CDR2 LQKENI. The CDR3 is made up of 15 amino acids. The CDR3 here is CASSPQGAITGELFF. The DNA for the CDR3 is TGTGCCAGCTCACCACAGGGGGCCATAACCGGAGAGCTGTTTTTT.

V and J are TRBV9 and TRBJ1-4, with TRBD1 matching 7 bases. Trimming cost V 4 bases and J 5 bases; bases outside gene matches: 5. Germline values: CDR1 SGDLS, CDR2 YYNGEE. CDR3 length: 14 amino acids. The CDR3 DNA reads as TGTGCCAGCAGCCCAGGGGACAGCAATGAAAAACTGTTTTTT. It specifies CASSPGDSNEKLFF.

This rearrangement joins TRBV20-1 to TRBJ2-1; a possible D gene is TRBD2 (6 bases). CDR1 DFQATT and CDR2 SNEGSKA come from the germline V gene (reference sequence). CDR3 size: 15 residues. Trimming took off 2 bases at V and 7 bases at J, with 18 bases between the two ends. CDR3: CSARFFGGQGNEQFF. The CDR3, as DNA: TGCAGTGCTAGATTTTTCGGAGGGCAAGGGAATGAGCAGTTCTTC.

The rearrangement uses TRBV6-6 and TRBJ2-5; 9 bases match TRBD1. Per germline, CDR1 MNHNY and CDR2 SVGAGI (reference sequence). The CDR3 totals 17 residues. The trim removed 0 bases at V and 11 bases at J, leaving 16 bases unmatched. Written as DNA, the CDR3 is TGTGCCAGCAGTTACTCGTTATCGGGACAGGGATACAATGAGCAGTACTTC. Protein product: CASSYSLSGQGYNEQYF.

The rearrangement joins TRBV6-1 to TRBJ1-6; possibly TRBD1 for D (5 bases). The CDR3 is 15 amino acids. Germline V gene sequence: CDR1 MNHNS, CDR2 SASEGT. V was pared by 1 base and J by 16 bases, with 20 bases between. CDR3 sequence reads: CASSEVGPTEASLHF. In DNA, the CDR3 is TGTGCCAGCAGTGAAGTGGGACCGACAGAGGCCTCTCTCCACTTT.

This clonotype was counted at least ten times. At one end the junction does not follow the germline gene, possibly because of a read error. The chain couples TRBV5-1 to TRBJ2-1, with D unclear. Germline values: CDR1 SGHRS, CDR2 YFSETQ. The CDR3 totals 12 residues. Here the CDR3 reads CASSLGNNEQFF. CDR3 nucleotides: TGTGCCAGCAGCTTGGGTAACAATGAGCAGTTCTTC. The whole variable domain, remainder taken from reference TRBV5-1 and TRBJ2-1, is KAGVTQTPRYLIKTRGQQVTLSCSPISGHRSVSWYQQTPGQGLQFLFEYFSETQRNKGNFPGRFSGRQFSNSRSEMNVSTLELGDSALYLCASSLGNNEQFFGPGTRLTVL.

This clonotype was seen ten or more times. The chain carries TRBV29-1 and TRBJ1-4; 7 positions match TRBD1. The CDR3 is 13 amino acids. V dropped 7 bases and J dropped 7; count of bases not matched to a gene: 9. Germline CDR1 is SQVTM and CDR2 is ANQGSEA. The CDR3 region has the DNA TGCAGCGCAACCAGGGGGATTGGTGAAAAACTGTTTTTT. This sequence encodes CSATRGIGEKLFF.

The J gene is TRBJ2-3, the V gene TRBV3-1; D might be TRBD2 (6 bases). The CDR3 spans 17 residues. Trimming cost V 4 bases and J 0 bases, with 17 bases left between them. Germline CDR1 and CDR2: LGHDT and YNNKEL (reference sequence). CDR3 residues: CASSRVFRSGSTDTQYF. The CDR3 nucleotides are TGTGCCAGCAGCCGCGTCTTCAGGAGCGGGAGCACAGATACGCAGTATTTT.

This clonotype came up a few times. This chain connects TRBV5-5 to TRBJ2-1; no definite D call. V dropped 4 bases and J dropped 3 bases, with 8 bases sitting between them. CDR3 length: 13 residues. CDR1 and CDR2 from the germline V gene are SGHKS and YYEKEE (reference sequence). This chain's CDR3 is CASSAYSYNEQFF. The CDR3 DNA sequence: TGTGCCAGCAGCGCATACAGCTACAATGAGCAGTTCTTC.

This clonotype was counted ten times or more. The chain carries TRBV29-1 and TRBJ2-1, with D unclear. Deletions cut 3 bases from V and 8 bases from J, with 11 bases between. Germline CDR1 and CDR2: SQVTM and ANQGSEA. This CDR3 is built from 12 residues. The CDR3 DNA reads as TGCAGCGTTGAGCCAGAGGTGTATGAGCAGTTCTTC. Its protein is CSVEPEVYEQFF.

This chain uses TRBV7-9 with TRBJ2-5; TRBD2 matches 7 bases. Trimming removed 5 bases from V and 11 bases from J; junction bases left unmatched: 17. The CDR3 has 15 amino acids. Germline V gives CDR1 SEHNR, CDR2 FQNEAQ (reference sequence). CDR3 bases: TGTGCCAGCAGCCCGTCCGGGACTACTCAGGGTGAGCAGTACTTC. Its protein product is CASSPSGTTQGEQYF.

Of note for this clonotype: This sequence may be a read error, since a much larger clone differs from it by one base. This chain links TRBV12-3 or TRBV12-4 with TRBJ1-6, with 8 positions matching TRBD1. The J segment lost 9 bases and the V segment lost 4 bases, leaving 5 bases of the junction unmatched. This CDR3 contains 14 residues. The CDR3 nucleotides are TGTGCCAGCAGTTGCACCGGGACAGGTTCACCCCTCCACTTT. Translating it yields CASSCTGTGSPLHF.

The chain recombines TRBV2 with TRBJ2-5; D tentatively fits TRBD1 or TRBD2 (6 bases each). Germline values: CDR1 SNHLY, CDR2 FYNNEI. CDR3 length equals 16 residues. Between the trimmed V and J ends, which lost 5 bases and 3 bases, there was a span of 19 bases. CDR3: CASSPFLRGGEETQYF. The CDR3 DNA follows: TGTGCCAGCAGTCCTTTCCTCAGGGGCGGGGAAGAGACCCAGTACTTC.

V gene TRBV20-1 combines with J gene TRBJ2-7; 8 bases match TRBD1. The J call may be mistaken, given a closer DNA end match to TRBJ2-5. Per germline, CDR1 DFQATT and CDR2 SNEGSKA (reference sequence). CDR3 length: 13 residues. CDR3 nucleotides: TGCAGTGCCCCCCCAGGGGGCCGTGAGACCCAGTACTTC. The encoded protein is CSAPPGGRETQYF.

This chain links TRBV7-9 with TRBJ2-2; D possibly corresponds to TRBD2 (6 bases). This CDR3 contains 14 residues. Trimming removed 6 bases at V and 0 bases at J, with 8 bases between. Germline V gene lookup returns CDR1 SEHNR and CDR2 FQNEAQ (reference sequence). DNA of the CDR3: TGTGCCAGCAGGCCGGGGGCGAACACCGGGGAGCTGTTTTTT. Protein sequence: CASRPGANTGELFF.

The chain joins TRBV7-6 to TRBJ1-4; TRBD1 aligns across 7 bases. This CDR3 spans 15 amino acids. The V segment lost 1 base and the J segment 8 bases; nucleotides outside the gene matches: 7. Germline lookup yields CDR1 SGHVS and CDR2 FNYEAQ. CDR3 coding DNA: TGTGCCAGCAGCTTAGTCGGGACAGCCCAAGAAAAACTGTTTTTT. It yields the protein CASSLVGTAQEKLFF.

V gene TRBV7-9 combines with J gene TRBJ2-4; D uncertain. Trimming pared 5 bases from V and 4 bases from J, leaving 12 bases between. Looked up from germline, CDR1 is SEHNR and CDR2 is FQNEAQ (reference sequence). This CDR3 spans 14 amino acids. In DNA, the CDR3 is TGTGCCAGCAGCCGCCCTGAGTCGAAAAACATTCAGTACTTC. Its protein is CASSRPESKNIQYF.

The V call is TRBV27, the J call TRBJ2-5, with a weak D call TRBD2 (7 bases). This CDR3 spans 15 amino acids. Trimming left V 4 bases short and J 11 bases short, with 23 bases between. Germline V lookup: CDR1 MNHEY, CDR2 SMNVEV (reference sequence). The CDR3 region is CASSSKGGLYNEQYF. The DNA of the CDR3 is TGTGCCAGCAGTTCGAAGGGGGGGCTGTACAATGAGCAGTACTTC.

This clonotype was observed once. The genes are TRBV29-1 and TRBJ2-7; 7 nucleotides agree with TRBD2. The junction had 14 bases not matched to a gene; V was cut back by 5 bases and J by 7 bases. CDR1 SQVTM and CDR2 ANQGSEA come from the germline V gene. The CDR3 is made up of 14 amino acids. CDR3 DNA sequence: TGCAGCGTTAATTTTAGGCTAGCGGCCGGGGAGCAGTACTTC. Amino acid sequence: CSVNFRLAAGEQYF.

In DNA, the CDR3 is TGCGCCAGCAGCTTAGCAGGGGATCCAACCGGGGAGCTGTTTTTT. It translates to CASSLAGDPTGELFF. J is TRBJ2-2 and V is TRBV5-1, with D perhaps matching TRBD1 (6 bases). Germline V gene sequence: CDR1 SGHRS, CDR2 YFSETQ. V gave up 2 bases and J gave up 5 bases, with 13 bases separating them. CDR3 length: 15 amino acids.